These 17 T cell receptor beta chains were sequenced from one sample in a study of T cells in women clearing cervical HPV infection. Some clones are missing from TCRdb's copy, which holds only in-frame ones; the method was immunoSEQ multiplex PCR. The sample data list about 40,000 clones. Sequenced sample: blood buffy coat. These receptors came from a woman between 18 and 69 years old with a cervical HPV16 infection that either progressed to CIN3+ or cleared (not recorded which).

With respect to this clone: The missing CDR3 end, 3 residues past where the read stops, is filled in from the germline J gene. This chain links TRBV20-1 with TRBJ2-1; a possible D gene is TRBD2 (5 bases). V was pared by 5 bases and J by 8 bases, with 10 bases between. Germline V lookup: CDR1 DFQATT, CDR2 SNEGSKA (reference sequence). This CDR3 comprises 11 residues. The CDR3 sequence: CSAQEVDEQFF. The part of the CDR3 DNA that was read is TGCAGTGCTCAGGAGGTCGATGAG.

Notes on this clone: The read terminates 3 residues before the CDR3 end, so the remaining end is supplied by the germline J gene. The rearrangement links TRBV16 to TRBJ2-5; the D gene is possibly TRBD2 (7 bases). CDR1 is KGHSY, CDR2 FQNENV, per germline. Trimming pared 4 bases from V and 5 bases from J, leaving 20 bases between. This CDR3 has 16 residues. Here the CDR3 reads CASSPGQTGGKETQYF. CDR3 bases read: TGTGCCAGCAGCCCAGGACAGACGGGGGGTAAGGAGACC.

Comments on this clone: The read comes to an end 3 residues before the CDR3 does, leaving the germline J gene to fill in the end. V and J are TRBV20-1 and TRBJ1-6; 9 bases agree with TRBD1. The V and J ends lost 6 bases and 8 bases, in that order; junction bases with no gene match: 5. Germline loops: CDR1 DFQATT, CDR2 SNEGSKA (reference sequence). CDR3 length: 13 amino acids. The CDR3 bases that were read are TGCAGTGCCCCCGACAGGGGGTATTCACCC. Translation gives CSAPDRGYSP. The full CDR3 protein is CSAPDRGYSPLHF.

About this clone: The missing CDR3 end, 3 residues past where the read stops, is filled in from the germline J gene. This sequence joins TRBV20-1 and TRBJ1-6; D gene unclear. V was shortened by 1 base and J by 7 bases, with 14 bases between the two germline ends. The CDR3 consists of 15 residues. Per germline, CDR1 DFQATT and CDR2 SNEGSKA (reference sequence). Here the CDR3 reads CSARVQEGTNSPLHF. The part of the CDR3 DNA that was read is TGCAGTGCTAGAGTGCAGGAGGGCACAAATTCACCC.

CDR3 residues: CASSLALSGGDIQYF. The covered CDR3 bases are TGCGCCAGCAGCTTGGCCCTTAGCGGGGGTGACATT. The chain couples TRBV5-1 to TRBJ2-4, with TRBD2 matching 9 bases. The read ends 3 residues early relative to the CDR3; the germline J gene fills the gap. Germline CDR1 SGHRS, CDR2 YFSETQ. The CDR3 contains 15 residues. V dropped 0 bases and J dropped 8; count of bases not matched to a gene: 6.

Points on this clone: The read gets to within 3 residues of the CDR3 end, and the germline J gene fills in the rest. V and J are TRBV11-2 and TRBJ2-2, with D tentatively TRBD2 (6 bases). V was pared by 1 base and J by 4 bases, with 10 bases between. Per germline, CDR1 SGHAT and CDR2 FQNNGV. The CDR3 consists of 15 residues. The sequenced part of the CDR3 DNA is TGTGCCAGCAGCTTAGTAGGAGGGCCCACCGGGGAG. It yields the protein CASSLVGGPTGE. The complete CDR3 protein is CASSLVGGPTGELFF.

Note on this clone: The read halts 3 residues ahead of the CDR3 end, with the missing end drawn from the germline J gene. The V and J genes are TRBV20-1 and TRBJ2-3, with D maybe TRBD2 (7 bases). Germline CDR1 DFQATT, CDR2 SNEGSKA (reference sequence). This CDR3 has 14 residues. Trimming removed 8 bases from V and 5 bases from J, with 20 bases in between. CDR3 DNA (partial): TGCAGTACCCAGGGGCGGGGGATGATAGATACG. Translation gives CSTQGRGMIDT. The entire CDR3 is CSTQGRGMIDTQYF.

About this clone: The read finishes 3 residues shy of the CDR3 end, and the germline J gene is used to complete it. J is TRBJ1-1 and V is TRBV2; a possible D gene is TRBD1 (5 bases). The germline V gene encodes CDR1 SNHLY and CDR2 FYNNEI. Trimming stripped 5 bases from V and 0 bases from J, with 10 bases between. The CDR3 has 14 amino acids. CDR3: CASSNRGMNTEAFF. The sequenced CDR3 bases are TGTGCCAGCAGTAACCGGGGGATGAACACTGAA.

For this clone: The CDR3 end is not reached by the read, which stops 3 residues before it; the germline J gene fills it in. The chain has TRBV20-1 and TRBJ1-1; maybe TRBD1 (6 bases). Deletions cut 0 bases from V and 2 bases from J, with 10 bases between. The CDR3 is 14 residues long. The germline gives CDR1 DFQATT, CDR2 SNEGSKA (reference sequence). The sequenced CDR3 bases are TGCAGTGCTAGAGATGGGACACGCAACACTGAA. Protein product: CSARDGTRNTE. The full CDR3 is CSARDGTRNTEAFF.

Remarks on this clone: Read sequence stops 3 residues before the CDR3 end, and the germline J gene provides the missing end. The genes are TRBV6-1 and TRBJ2-5, with D perhaps TRBD1 (6 bases). Deletions cut 4 bases from V and 5 bases from J, with 14 bases between. The CDR3 is made up of 14 amino acids. Per germline, CDR1 MNHNS and CDR2 SASEGT. The CDR3 DNA, read in part, is TGTGCCAGCAGTGCCGGCAGGGGTTCTGAGACC. Translated: CASSAGRGSET. The whole CDR3 protein is CASSAGRGSETQYF.

Remarks on this clone: The CDR3 is cut off 3 residues early in the read; its end comes from the germline J gene. The rearrangement uses TRBV19 and TRBJ1-5; 7 nucleotides line up with TRBD1. Per germline, CDR1 LNHDA and CDR2 SQIVND (reference sequence). V was clipped by 5 bases and J by 6 bases; unmatched bases: 7. There are 14 residues in the CDR3. This CDR3 reads CASSEGAGGQPQHF. The sequenced CDR3 bases are TGTGCCAGTAGTGAGGGGGCGGGCGGTCAGCCC.

The part of the CDR3 DNA that was read is TGCAGTGCTAGAGATGAGGGGACTAGTTGGGATACG. Encoded protein: CSARDEGTSWDT. The entire CDR3 is CSARDEGTSWDTQYF. J is TRBJ2-3 and V is TRBV20-1; the match to TRBD2 covers 8 bases. Sequencing ends 3 residues short of the CDR3 end; the germline J gene provides the rest. The V gene's germline CDR1 is DFQATT and CDR2 SNEGSKA (reference sequence). V shed 0 bases, J shed 6 bases, and the junction held 8 bases outside the gene matches. The CDR3 totals 15 residues.

In the case of this clone: The CDR3 goes on 3 residues after the read ends, and that part is filled in from the germline J gene. V is TRBV30 and J is TRBJ1-5; the D gene is possibly TRBD1 (5 bases). Trimming removed 4 bases from V and 5 bases from J, with 21 bases in between. Germline V gene data show CDR1 as GTSNPN and CDR2 as SVGIG (reference sequence). This CDR3 is 16 amino acids long. The part of the CDR3 DNA that was read is TGTGCCTGGACCCCGACGGGGCGGGGGTTGGATCAGCCC. It specifies CAWTPTGRGLDQP. The entire CDR3 protein reads CAWTPTGRGLDQPQHF.

As regards this clone: The CDR3 extends 3 residues past the end of the read, so its final part is completed from the germline J gene. The chain has TRBV5-1 and TRBJ2-7; 10 nucleotides agree with TRBD1. CDR1 and CDR2 from the germline V gene are SGHRS and YFSETQ. Unmatched junction bases numbered 7, after V lost 4 bases and J lost 6 bases. The CDR3 is 14 amino acids. The CDR3 bases that were read are TGCGCCAGCAGCCGGGACAGGGGCCCTTCCGAG. It specifies CASSRDRGPSE. The CDR3 reads in full as CASSRDRGPSEQYF.

Comments on this clone: The CDR3 is cut off 3 residues early in the read; its end comes from the germline J gene. V usage is TRBV12-3 or TRBV12-4 and J usage is TRBJ1-5; D is ambiguous. This CDR3 has 16 amino acids. The V end lost 1 base, the J end lost 0 bases, and 10 bases lay between the germline ends. The CDR3 DNA, read in part, is TGTGCCAGCAGTTTAGGCGGATTTAATAGCAATCAGCCC. This gives the protein CASSLGGFNSNQP. The entire CDR3 reads CASSLGGFNSNQPQHF.

A word on this clone: Read coverage stops 3 residues before the CDR3 terminus; the germline J gene supplies the remainder. This chain uses TRBV2 with TRBJ2-2, with a tentative D call TRBD2 (5 bases). Trimming left V 7 bases short and J 3 bases short, with 12 bases between. The CDR3 contains 14 residues. Germline CDR1 and CDR2: SNHLY and FYNNEI. The CDR3 region is CASTRARDTGELFF. The part of the CDR3 DNA that was read is TGTGCCAGCACGCGGGCTCGGGACACCGGGGAG.

With respect to this clone: The CDR3 end is not reached by the read, which stops 3 residues before it; the germline J gene fills it in. This chain connects TRBV7-3 to TRBJ1-1; TRBD1 is a possible D gene (5 bases). V shed 1 base and J shed 1 base, with 10 bases lying between them. CDR3 length: 15 amino acids. From germline, CDR1 is SGHTA and CDR2 FQGTGA. CDR3 protein: CASSLMQGRNTEAFF. CDR3 bases read: TGTGCCAGCAGCTTAATGCAGGGAAGGAACACTGAA.